The TCR beta chain described here comes from a study of T cells in Graves' hyperthyroidism and ophthalmopathy. Study at large: It was at initial diagnosis, before any treatment, that peripheral blood was collected. Whole-study findings and limits: A 13 V-J model separated ophthalmopathy from stable hyperthyroidism.

The CDR3 spans 15 residues. CDR1 is ENHRY and CDR2 is SYGVKD in the germline V gene. Trimming cost V 2 bases and J 3 bases, with 11 bases left between them. Ten or more counts support this clonotype. Antigen unknown. Researchers defined stable Graves' hyperthyroidism as no ophthalmopathy progression within 18 months. Fresh 10 ml peripheral blood yielded PBMCs. From RNA transcripts, TCR beta CDR3 regions were amplified. The HTBI primer set drove a first-round RT-PCR of the TCR CDR3. A single record per CDR3 protein comes from TCRdb applying MiXCR to the multiplex PCR reads. The sample carries about 690,000 distinct CDR3 sequences, 17% recorded once.

The sequenced sample consisted of blood. The V call is TRBV10-3, the J call TRBJ1-5; possibly TRBD1 for D (6 bases). The TCR comes from a man aged 50-59 years with Graves' hyperthyroidism. In nucleotides, the CDR3 is TGTGCCATCAGTGAGGCTACAGGGAACAATCAGCCCCAGCATTTT. This translates into CAISEATGNNQPQHF.